The 8 T cell receptor beta chains listed next were all sequenced from one sample in a study of blood T cell repertoires in COVID-19 (dated by TCRdb to 2019 to 2021). The receptor library was made with the immunoSEQ multiplex PCR assay. In TCRdb, the immuneACCESS table is reduced to in-frame sequences with V and J assigned. These tables do not hold every clone; where another copy was compared, an unresolved V gene accounts for under half, and the others remain unexplained. The sample table lists 30,000 to 35,000 clones, roughly 80% of them with a count of one. Roughly 3.5% of the sample is in the top ten clones. Sample: peripheral blood. The receptor set was obtained from a middle-aged man with acute or convalescent COVID-19.

This chain joins TRBV28 and TRBJ1-2; 8 bases map to TRBD1. Germline V gene sequence: CDR1 MDHEN, CDR2 SYDVKM. V shed 6 bases, J shed 4 bases, and the junction held 1 base outside the gene matches. The CDR3 sequence is 12 residues long. CDR3: CASRTGGYGYTF. CDR3 bases: TGTGCCAGCAGAACAGGGGGCTATGGCTACACCTTC.

The chain has TRBV6-6 and TRBJ2-7, with 9 bases fitting TRBD2. The J segment lost 3 bases and the V segment lost 5 bases, leaving 14 bases of the junction unmatched. Germline CDR1 is MNHNY and CDR2 is SVGAGI (reference sequence). The CDR3 runs 17 residues. CDR3 protein: CASSLAFGLASSYEQYF. CDR3 bases: TGTGCCAGCAGTCTCGCCTTCGGACTAGCGAGTAGCTACGAGCAGTACTTC.

V gene TRBV6-5 combines with J gene TRBJ2-1; TRBD2 aligns across 10 bases. The germline gives CDR1 MNHEY, CDR2 SVGAGI. The junction had 7 bases not matched to a gene; V was cut back by 4 bases and J by 7 bases. The CDR3 contains 15 residues. The CDR3 sequence is CASSLASGGPNEQFF. The CDR3 nucleotides are TGTGCCAGCAGTTTGGCTAGCGGGGGTCCGAATGAGCAGTTCTTC.

This clone is a singleton in its sample. This chain links TRBV30 with TRBJ1-2, with D perhaps TRBD1 (6 bases). V shed 0 bases and J shed 7 bases, with 9 bases lying between them. Germline lookup yields CDR1 GTSNPN and CDR2 SVGIG (reference sequence). The CDR3 sequence is 12 residues long. The CDR3 loop reads CAWSVLDSGYTF. CDR3 coding DNA: TGTGCCTGGAGTGTACTGGACAGTGGCTACACCTTC.

The J gene is TRBJ2-7, the V gene TRBV6-5; 8 bases agree with TRBD1. After removal of 2 bases from V and 3 bases from J, the junction contained 6 bases not matched to a gene. Germline CDR1 and CDR2: MNHEY and SVGAGI. CDR3 length equals 15 residues. The CDR3 is CASSYGAGGGYEQYF. The CDR3 coding sequence is TGTGCCAGCAGTTACGGGGCAGGGGGCGGCTACGAGCAGTACTTC.

The chain has TRBV7-9 and TRBJ1-1; 11 positions match TRBD1. Germline V gene lookup returns CDR1 SEHNR and CDR2 FQNEAQ (reference sequence). The CDR3 length is 14 residues. The V and J ends lost 5 bases and 5 bases, in that order; junction bases with no gene match: 4. The CDR3 DNA reads TGTGCCAGCAGCACCTGGGACAGGGGGACTGAAGCTTTCTTT. It translates to CASSTWDRGTEAFF.

The chain links TRBV5-6 to TRBJ2-3, with D possibly being TRBD2 (6 bases). V was cut by 4 bases and J by 0 bases, with 12 bases left in between. This CDR3 is 15 amino acids long. The germline CDR1 and CDR2 sequences are SGHDT and YYEEEE. The DNA for the CDR3 is TGTGCCAGCAGCCCGGGACTGTTCAGCACAGATACGCAGTATTTT. Translation: CASSPGLFSTDTQYF.

This clone came up a few times. The V and J genes are TRBV7-9 and TRBJ2-7; TRBD2 agrees at 10 bases. The CDR3 loop spans 16 amino acids. V trimming: 5 bases; J trimming: 0 bases; junction bases outside the gene matches: 7. Germline V gene sequence: CDR1 SEHNR, CDR2 FQNEAQ (reference sequence). The CDR3 loop is CASSGQGLAVSYEQYF. The CDR3 DNA reads TGTGCCAGCAGCGGACAAGGACTAGCGGTCTCCTACGAGCAGTACTTC.